This T cell receptor (beta chain) comes out of a study of CD8 T cells in ankylosing spondylitis. CDR3 size: 16 residues. Trimming took 5 bases from V and 1 from J, leaving 18 bases between them. Overall study results and limits: What seemed typical of ankylosing spondylitis blood was a TCR beta motif built from eight highly homologous variants. As reported, disease-linked clones showed significant enrichment in matched ankylosing spondylitis synovial fluid.

From the 5' RACE reads, TCRdb called clonotypes with MiXCR, one entry per CDR3 protein. The sample shows about 390,000 distinct CDR3 sequences, about a fifth of them seen only once. A few counts support this clonotype. What it recognizes is unknown. This sequence was found in a male donor with ankylosing spondylitis. The material sequenced was blood, either unsorted or a sorted T cell fraction (not recorded which). The V gene is TRBV12-3 or TRBV12-4, the J gene TRBJ2-7, with D possibly TRBD2 on 6 matching bases. DNA of the CDR3: TGTGCCAGCAGTCCCAGTGGAGGGACCGGATCCTACGAGCAGTACTTC. This sequence encodes CASSPSGGTGSYEQYF.